These 27 T cell receptor beta chains came from one sample sequenced in a study of PD-L1 blockade in urothelial cancer. Some clones are missing from TCRdb's copy, which holds only in-frame ones; the method was immunoSEQ multiplex PCR. Among roughly 43,000 clones listed, over 65% were seen once. The material was PBMCs, obtained around atezolizumab (anti-PD-L1) treatment. The receptors were gathered from a man aged 65-85 years with urothelial cancer.

This clone has more than one count but fewer than ten. This chain uses TRBV7-2 with TRBJ1-1; 8 bases map to TRBD1. Germline V gene data show CDR1 as SGHTA and CDR2 as FQGNSA. J was trimmed by 4 bases and V by 5 bases; bases with no gene match: 3. CDR3 length: 13 amino acids. CDR3 nucleotides: TGTGCCAGCAGCCTACAGGGGGGCACTGAAGCTTTCTTT. Encoded protein: CASSLQGGTEAFF. The full variable domain, rest sourced from reference TRBV7-2 and TRBJ1-1, is GAGVSQSPSNKVTEKGKDVELRCDPISGHTALYWYRQSLGQGLEFLIYFQGNSAPDKSGLPSDRFSAERTGGSVSTLTIQRTQQEDSAVYLCASSLQGGTEAFFGQGTRLTVV.

The V and J genes are TRBV28 and TRBJ1-2; the D is unclear. Germline V gene lookup returns CDR1 MDHEN and CDR2 SYDVKM. The CDR3 sequence is 15 residues long. V lost 6 bases and J lost 4, with 18 bases in between. As DNA, the CDR3 is TGTGCCAGCAGGAACCCCCCGTGGAGGGTCTATGGCTACACCTTC. Amino acid sequence: CASRNPPWRVYGYTF.

The sample holds a few counts of this clone. This rearrangement joins TRBV7-2 to TRBJ2-2, with 7 bases matching TRBD1. The V gene end was trimmed by 5 bases and the J gene end by 7 bases; junction bases not matched to a gene: 7. This CDR3 has 14 amino acids. The V gene's germline CDR1 is SGHTA and CDR2 FQGNSA. This CDR3 reads CASSPDRADGELFF. CDR3 nucleotides: TGTGCCAGCAGCCCTGACAGGGCAGACGGGGAGCTGTTTTTT.

The chain combines TRBV7-9 with TRBJ1-2; unclear D gene. Germline CDR1 reads SEHNR; CDR2 reads FQNEAQ (reference sequence). With 4 bases removed from V and 0 bases from J, the gap between germline ends came to 6 bases. The CDR3 covers 13 residues. CDR3 residues: CASSSGTNYGYTF. The CDR3 DNA follows: TGTGCCAGCAGCTCGGGGACTAACTATGGCTACACCTTC.

The chain couples TRBV29-1 to TRBJ2-7; TRBD1 aligns across 8 bases. The germline CDR1 and CDR2 sequences are SQVTM and ANQGSEA. This CDR3 contains 14 residues. V lost 6 bases and J lost 3; bases outside the gene matches: 10. CDR3 amino acids: CSVNSGQEVYEQYF. The CDR3 DNA is TGCAGCGTCAATTCGGGACAGGAGGTCTACGAGCAGTACTTC.

The rearrangement links TRBV7-2 to TRBJ2-3; the D is unclear. This CDR3 has 17 amino acids. V was trimmed by 5 bases and J by 5 bases, leaving 23 bases between them. Germline V gives CDR1 SGHTA, CDR2 FQGNSA. CDR3 sequence reads: CASSLNLAVITGDTQYF. For the CDR3, the DNA is TGTGCCAGCAGCCTCAACTTGGCGGTAATCACCGGAGATACGCAGTATTTT.

The rearrangement uses TRBV7-9 and TRBJ1-1, with D tentatively TRBD1 (5 bases). The V end was cut by 1 base, the J end by 2 bases, with 8 bases between. The CDR3 totals 14 residues. CDR1 is SEHNR and CDR2 is FQNEAQ in the germline V gene (reference sequence). The CDR3 nucleotides are TGTGCCAGCAGCTTAGGACAGAGTAACACTGAAGCTTTCTTT. It encodes CASSLGQSNTEAFF.

The chain has TRBV5-1 and TRBJ1-1; a weak D match, TRBD1 (6 bases). CDR1 SGHRS and CDR2 YFSETQ come from the germline V gene. V was cut by 3 bases and J by 3 bases, with 18 bases left in between. The CDR3 consists of 16 residues. The CDR3 loop reads CASSYGLTGRDTEAFF. CDR3 coding DNA: TGCGCCAGCAGCTACGGATTAACAGGGCGGGACACTGAAGCTTTCTTT.

The chain is built from TRBV27 and TRBJ1-2, with D unresolved. CDR3 size: 13 residues. The V gene lost 3 bases and the J gene lost 8 bases, with 13 bases spanning the gap. The germline V gene has CDR1 MNHEY and CDR2 SMNVEV (reference sequence). The DNA for the CDR3 is TGTGCCAGCAGTTTTTCGGGGTCGAGAGGCTACACCTTC. This codes for CASSFSGSRGYTF.

In its sample, this clone was seen once. The chain has TRBV5-6 and TRBJ1-4, with D possibly matching TRBD1 (6 bases). Germline V gene lookup returns CDR1 SGHDT and CDR2 YYEEEE. CDR3 length: 16 residues. The ends were cut back, 3 bases at V and 0 bases at J, with 12 bases in the middle. CDR3 nucleotide sequence: TGTGCCAGCAGCTCAATACAGGGATCAACTAATGAAAAACTGTTTTTT. It is translated as CASSSIQGSTNEKLFF.

In this sample, this clone turned up once. The chain is built from TRBV6-5 and TRBJ1-1; maybe TRBD1 (6 bases). The V end was cut by 2 bases, the J end by 4 bases, with 14 bases between. Per germline, CDR1 MNHEY and CDR2 SVGAGI. The CDR3 sequence is 15 residues long. For the CDR3, the DNA is TGTGCCAGCAGTTACCCAATACAGGGCGGCACTGAAGCTTTCTTT. It encodes CASSYPIQGGTEAFF.

V gene TRBV19 combines with J gene TRBJ2-7; TRBD1 might be the D (6 bases). V was trimmed by 7 bases and J by 0 bases, leaving 13 bases between them. Germline CDR1 is LNHDA and CDR2 is SQIVND (reference sequence). This CDR3 comprises 14 residues. In DNA, the CDR3 is TGTGCCAGTACCGGACAGATCAACTCCTACGAGCAGTACTTC. This translates into CASTGQINSYEQYF.

This chain joins TRBV5-1 and TRBJ2-2, with unresolved D. Trimming cost V 5 bases and J 0 bases, with 5 bases left between them. The CDR3 totals 13 residues. Per germline, CDR1 SGHRS and CDR2 YFSETQ. The CDR3 DNA follows: TGCGCCAGCAGTTACACGAACACCGGGGAGCTGTTTTTT. Its protein product is CASSYTNTGELFF.

The chain has TRBV6-5 and TRBJ1-3; D unresolved. Trimming cost V 5 bases and J 3 bases, with 14 bases left between them. Looked up from germline, CDR1 is MNHEY and CDR2 is SVGAGI. This CDR3 has 15 residues. The CDR3 DNA follows: TGTGCCAGCAGTCCCCCGGCGGGCCGTGGAAACACCATATATTTT. As protein: CASSPPAGRGNTIYF.

The chain joins TRBV4-3 to TRBJ2-3, with 8 bases identical to TRBD2. The length of the CDR3 is 16 residues. Germline V lookup: CDR1 LGHNA, CDR2 YSLEER. The V and J ends lost 4 bases and 4 bases, in that order; junction bases with no gene match: 10. The CDR3 DNA reads as TGCGCCAGCAGCCCTGCCGGCGGGAGGAGGGCAGATACGCAGTATTTT. As protein: CASSPAGGRRADTQYF.

The rearrangement joins TRBV27 to TRBJ1-1; D might be TRBD1 (5 bases). Trimming removed 2 bases from V and 5 bases from J, with 9 bases in between. The germline V gene has CDR1 MNHEY and CDR2 SMNVEV (reference sequence). There are 13 residues in the CDR3. The CDR3 sequence is CASSLEDTTEAFF. CDR3 DNA: TGTGCCAGCAGTTTAGAGGACACAACTGAAGCTTTCTTT.

This sequence joins TRBV10-3 and TRBJ2-1; the match to TRBD2 covers 7 bases. Germline CDR1 reads ENHRY; CDR2 reads SYGVKD. CDR3 length: 17 residues. Trimming took 0 bases from V and 3 from J; bases not matched to a gene: 8. The CDR3 region is CAISESRASGDYNEQFF. The CDR3 region has the DNA TGTGCCATCAGTGAGTCGAGAGCTAGCGGAGACTACAATGAGCAGTTCTTC.

V and J are TRBV19 and TRBJ2-1, with D maybe TRBD1 (6 bases). The CDR3 extends over 11 amino acids. V lost 7 bases and J 5 bases, leaving 6 bases between the germline ends. The V gene's germline CDR1 is LNHDA and CDR2 SQIVND (reference sequence). The CDR3 spells CASKGDNEQFF. CDR3 sequence (DNA): TGTGCCAGTAAGGGGGACAATGAGCAGTTCTTC.

This chain uses TRBV10-1 with TRBJ2-1, with 8 bases aligning to TRBD2. V gave up 6 bases and J gave up 6 bases; unmatched junction bases: 4. The CDR3 totals 13 residues. Germline values: CDR1 WNHNN, CDR2 SYGVQD (reference sequence). The CDR3 protein is CASSSSGGNEQFF. The CDR3 bases are TGCGCCAGCAGCTCGAGCGGGGGCAATGAGCAGTTCTTC.

This rearrangement joins TRBV28 to TRBJ2-7, with D perhaps TRBD2 (6 bases). Germline values: CDR1 MDHEN, CDR2 SYDVKM. The germline V and J ends were trimmed by 4 bases and 1 base, with 11 bases remaining between them. This CDR3 has 14 residues. In DNA, the CDR3 is TGTGCCAGCAGTTCGAGCGGGCTATCCTACGAGCAGTACTTC. Translation: CASSSSGLSYEQYF.

This chain joins TRBV7-6 and TRBJ2-3; TRBD2 might be the D (5 bases). Trimming removed 3 bases from V and 6 bases from J, with 10 bases in between. CDR3 size: 13 residues. Per the germline V gene, CDR1 is SGHVS and CDR2 is FNYEAQ. Written as DNA, the CDR3 is TGTGCCAGCAGCTTGGGGAGCGGCGATACGCAGTATTTT. Protein product: CASSLGSGDTQYF.

This clone was observed a single time. The chain recombines TRBV28 with TRBJ2-5; D might be TRBD2 (6 bases). The germline V and J ends were trimmed by 7 bases and 1 base, with 19 bases remaining between them. The germline CDR1 and CDR2 sequences are MDHEN and SYDVKM. The CDR3 is made up of 16 amino acids. CDR3 region: CASTGEGTEGQETQYF. Here the CDR3 DNA reads TGTGCCAGCACGGGAGAAGGGACGGAAGGCCAAGAGACCCAGTACTTC.

The chain couples TRBV4-2 to TRBJ1-3; 9 positions agree with TRBD1. The CDR3 has 14 amino acids. V dropped 6 bases and J dropped 2; count of bases not matched to a gene: 2. Looked up from germline, CDR1 is LGHNA and CDR2 is YNFKEQ. CDR3 in DNA: TGTGCCAGCAGTCGGGACAGGGCTGGAAACACCATATATTTT. Residues: CASSRDRAGNTIYF.

This clone has more than one count but fewer than ten. The CDR3 loop is CASSQSGQGRNEQYF. For the CDR3, the DNA is TGCGCCAGCAGTCAATCGGGCCAGGGGCGAAACGAGCAGTACTTC. This chain joins TRBV23-1 and TRBJ2-7, with D maybe TRBD1 (6 bases). TRBV23-1 is noted as an ORF with a role that remains uncertain. The CDR3 loop spans 15 amino acids. V lost 0 bases to trimming and J lost 5 bases, with 14 bases between them.

The sample holds one count of this clone. V and J are TRBV5-4 and TRBJ2-7; 11 nucleotides line up with TRBD2. Germline V gives CDR1 SGHNT, CDR2 YYREEE (reference sequence). J was trimmed by 2 bases and V by 4 bases; bases with no gene match: 8. The length of the CDR3 is 16 residues. CDR3 in amino acids: CASSRGTSGGPYEQYF. The CDR3 DNA is TGTGCCAGCAGCCGTGGGACTAGCGGAGGACCCTACGAGCAGTACTTC.

This chain links TRBV5-4 with TRBJ2-2, with D possibly TRBD2 on 6 matching bases. This CDR3 has 15 amino acids. Trimming removed 6 bases at V and 5 bases at J, with 17 bases between. The germline CDR1 and CDR2 sequences are SGHNT and YYREEE (reference sequence). This chain's CDR3 is CASNVGGVGTGELFF. The CDR3 nucleotides are TGTGCCAGCAACGTCGGGGGAGTGGGGACCGGGGAGCTGTTTTTT.

The CDR3 sequence is CASSYTGDQPQHF. The CDR3 DNA sequence: TGTGCCAGCAGTTATACAGGGGACCAGCCCCAGCATTTT. The chain is built from TRBV2 and TRBJ1-5, with TRBD1 matching 7 bases. Per the germline V gene, CDR1 is SNHLY and CDR2 is FYNNEI. The CDR3 consists of 13 residues. V gave up 5 bases and J gave up 7 bases; unmatched junction bases: 5.